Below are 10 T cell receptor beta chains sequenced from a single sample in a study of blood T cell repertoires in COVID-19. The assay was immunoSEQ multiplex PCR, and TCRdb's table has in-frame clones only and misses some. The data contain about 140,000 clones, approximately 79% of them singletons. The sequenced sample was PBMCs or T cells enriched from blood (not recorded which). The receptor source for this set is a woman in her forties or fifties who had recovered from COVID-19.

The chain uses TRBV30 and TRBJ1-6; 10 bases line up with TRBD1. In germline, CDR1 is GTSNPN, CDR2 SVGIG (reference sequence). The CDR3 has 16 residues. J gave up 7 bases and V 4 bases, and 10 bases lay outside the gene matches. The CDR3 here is CAWTIPRTGGNSPLHF. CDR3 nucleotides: TGTGCCTGGACTATACCTAGGACAGGGGGAAATTCACCCCTCCACTTT. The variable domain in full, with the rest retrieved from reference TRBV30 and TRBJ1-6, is SQTIHQWPATLVQPVGSPLSLECTVEGTSNPNLYWYRQAAGRGLQLLFYSVGIGQISSEVPQNLSASRPQDRQFILSSKKLLLSDSGFYLCAWTIPRTGGNSPLHFGNGTRLTVT.

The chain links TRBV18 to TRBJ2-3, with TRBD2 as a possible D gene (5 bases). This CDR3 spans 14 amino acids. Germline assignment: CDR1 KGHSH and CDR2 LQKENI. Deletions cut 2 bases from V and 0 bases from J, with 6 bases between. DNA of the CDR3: TGTGCCAGCTCACCAAGGACTAGCACAGATACGCAGTATTTT. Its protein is CASSPRTSTDTQYF.

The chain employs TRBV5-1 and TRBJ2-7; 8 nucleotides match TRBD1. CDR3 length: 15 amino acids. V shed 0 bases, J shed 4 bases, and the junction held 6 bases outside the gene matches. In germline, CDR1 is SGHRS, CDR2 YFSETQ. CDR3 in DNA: TGCGCCAGCAGCTTGGCCGGGACAGGAGTATACGAGCAGTACTTC. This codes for CASSLAGTGVYEQYF.

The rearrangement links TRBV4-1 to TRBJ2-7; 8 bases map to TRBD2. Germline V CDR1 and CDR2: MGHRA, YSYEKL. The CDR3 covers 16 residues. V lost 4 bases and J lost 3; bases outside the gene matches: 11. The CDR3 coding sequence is TGCGCCAGCAGCCCGAGCGGGAGTCCCACCCTCTACGAGCAGTACTTC. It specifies CASSPSGSPTLYEQYF.

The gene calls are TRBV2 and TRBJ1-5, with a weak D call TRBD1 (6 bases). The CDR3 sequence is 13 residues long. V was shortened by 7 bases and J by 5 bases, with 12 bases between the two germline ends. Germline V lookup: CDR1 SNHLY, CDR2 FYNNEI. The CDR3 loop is CASKMGGHQPQHF. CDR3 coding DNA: TGTGCCAGCAAGATGGGGGGGCATCAGCCCCAGCATTTT. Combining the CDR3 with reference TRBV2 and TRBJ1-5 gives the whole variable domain EPEVTQTPSHQVTQMGQEVILRCVPISNHLYFYWYRQILGQKVEFLVSFYNNEISEKSEIFDDQFSVERPDGSNFTLKIRSTKLEDSAMYFCASKMGGHQPQHFGDGTRLSIL.

The CDR3 loop is CASSLAGTSGYNEQFF. CDR3 coding DNA: TGCGCCAGCAGCTTAGCCGGGACTAGCGGATACAATGAGCAGTTCTTC. The rearrangement joins TRBV5-1 to TRBJ2-1; 11 bases align to TRBD2. Losses at the gene ends were 2 bases for V and 4 bases for J; bases not matched to a gene: 5. Looked up from germline, CDR1 is SGHRS and CDR2 is YFSETQ. The CDR3 has 16 amino acids.

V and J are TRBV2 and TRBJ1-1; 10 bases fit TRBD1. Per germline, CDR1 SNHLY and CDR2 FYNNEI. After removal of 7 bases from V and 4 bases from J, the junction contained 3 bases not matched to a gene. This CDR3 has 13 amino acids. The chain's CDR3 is CASTGTGVTEAFF. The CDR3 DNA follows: TGTGCCAGCACCGGGACAGGGGTCACTGAAGCTTTCTTT.

DNA of the CDR3: TGTGCCAGCAGCCGACTACAGGGTAGGGGAGATACGCAGTATTTT. Its protein is CASSRLQGRGDTQYF. This chain uses TRBV7-3 with TRBJ2-3; TRBD1 is a possible D gene (6 bases). The CDR3 sequence is 15 residues long. Trimming removed 5 bases from V and 5 bases from J, with 17 bases in between. From germline, CDR1 is SGHTA and CDR2 FQGTGA. The complete variable domain, with remaining parts taken from reference TRBV7-3 and TRBJ2-3, reads GAGVSQTPSNKVTEKGKYVELRCDPISGHTALYWYRQSLGQGPEFLIYFQGTGAADDSGLPNDRFFAVRPEGSVSTLKIQRTERGDSAVYLCASSRLQGRGDTQYFGPGTRLTVL.

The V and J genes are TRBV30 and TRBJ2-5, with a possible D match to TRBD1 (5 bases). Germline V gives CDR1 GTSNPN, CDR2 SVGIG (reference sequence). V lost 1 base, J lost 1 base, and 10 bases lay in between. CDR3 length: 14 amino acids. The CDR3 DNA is TGTGCCTGGAGTGATCAGGGATTCCAAGAGACCCAGTACTTC. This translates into CAWSDQGFQETQYF. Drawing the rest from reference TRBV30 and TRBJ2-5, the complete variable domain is SQTIHQWPATLVQPVGSPLSLECTVEGTSNPNLYWYRQAAGRGLQLLFYSVGIGQISSEVPQNLSASRPQDRQFILSSKKLLLSDSGFYLCAWSDQGFQETQYFGPGTRLLVL.

The CDR3 loop is CASSEGVGNTIYF. The CDR3 DNA reads as TGTGCCAGTAGTGAGGGGGTTGGAAACACCATATATTTT. V gene TRBV19 combines with J gene TRBJ1-3; D is possibly TRBD1 (6 bases). Germline loops: CDR1 LNHDA, CDR2 SQIVND (reference sequence). V was clipped by 5 bases and J by 3 bases, with 8 bases between them. This CDR3 comprises 13 residues.